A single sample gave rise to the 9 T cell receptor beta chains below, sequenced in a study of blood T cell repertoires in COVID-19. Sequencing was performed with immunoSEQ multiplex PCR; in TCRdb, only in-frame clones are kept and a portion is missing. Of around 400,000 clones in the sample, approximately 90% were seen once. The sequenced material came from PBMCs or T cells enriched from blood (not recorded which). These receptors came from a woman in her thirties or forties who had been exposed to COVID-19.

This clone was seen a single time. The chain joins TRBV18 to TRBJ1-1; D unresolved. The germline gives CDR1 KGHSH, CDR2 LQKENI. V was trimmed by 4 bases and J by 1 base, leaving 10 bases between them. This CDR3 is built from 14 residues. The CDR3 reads CASSLHGGNTEAFF. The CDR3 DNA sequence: TGTGCCAGCTCACTACATGGAGGGAACACTGAAGCTTTCTTT.

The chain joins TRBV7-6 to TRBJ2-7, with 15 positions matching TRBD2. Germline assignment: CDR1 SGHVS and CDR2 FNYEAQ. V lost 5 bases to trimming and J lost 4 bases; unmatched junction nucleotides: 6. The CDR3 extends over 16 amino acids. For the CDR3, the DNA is TGTGCCAGCAGCCCTCGGACTAGCGGGGGGGGTTACGAGCAGTACTTC. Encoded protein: CASSPRTSGGGYEQYF. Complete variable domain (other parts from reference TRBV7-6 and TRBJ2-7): GAGVSQSPRYKVTKRGQDVALRCDPISGHVSLYWYRQALGQGPEFLTYFNYEAQQDKSGLPNDRFSAERPEGSISTLTIQRTEQRDSAMYRCASSPRTSGGGYEQYFGPGTRLTVT.

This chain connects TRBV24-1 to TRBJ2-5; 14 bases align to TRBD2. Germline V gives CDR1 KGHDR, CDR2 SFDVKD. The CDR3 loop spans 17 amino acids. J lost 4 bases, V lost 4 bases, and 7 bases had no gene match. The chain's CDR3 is CATSDGGLAGVRETQYF. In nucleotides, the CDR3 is TGTGCCACCAGTGACGGGGGACTAGCGGGAGTAAGAGAGACCCAGTACTTC.

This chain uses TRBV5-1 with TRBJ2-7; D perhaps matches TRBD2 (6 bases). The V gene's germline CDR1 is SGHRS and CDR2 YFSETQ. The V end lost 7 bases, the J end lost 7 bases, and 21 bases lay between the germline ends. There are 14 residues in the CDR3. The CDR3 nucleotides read TGCGCCAGCGAATCCGGGACGGGACTTGTGGAGCAGTACTTC. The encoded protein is CASESGTGLVEQYF.

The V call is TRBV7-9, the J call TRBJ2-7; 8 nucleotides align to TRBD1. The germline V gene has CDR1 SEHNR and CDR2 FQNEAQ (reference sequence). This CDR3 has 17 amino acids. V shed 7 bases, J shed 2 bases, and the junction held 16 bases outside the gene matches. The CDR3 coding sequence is TGTGCCAGCACCGCCCGGGCATCACAGGGGGAGGCCTACGAGCAGTACTTC. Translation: CASTARASQGEAYEQYF.

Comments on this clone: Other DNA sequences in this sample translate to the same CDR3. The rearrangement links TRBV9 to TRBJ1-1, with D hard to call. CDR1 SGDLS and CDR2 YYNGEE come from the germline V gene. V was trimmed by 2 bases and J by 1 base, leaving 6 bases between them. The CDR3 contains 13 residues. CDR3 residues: CASSVTPNTEAFF. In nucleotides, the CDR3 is TGTGCCAGCAGCGTGACACCGAACACTGAAGCTTTCTTT.

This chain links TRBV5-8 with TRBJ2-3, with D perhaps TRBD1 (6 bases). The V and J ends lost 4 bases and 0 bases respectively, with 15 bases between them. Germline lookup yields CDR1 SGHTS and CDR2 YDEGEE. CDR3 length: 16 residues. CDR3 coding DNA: TGTGCCAGCAGCGTCGGGACACCCACTAGCACAGATACGCAGTATTTT. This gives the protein CASSVGTPTSTDTQYF.

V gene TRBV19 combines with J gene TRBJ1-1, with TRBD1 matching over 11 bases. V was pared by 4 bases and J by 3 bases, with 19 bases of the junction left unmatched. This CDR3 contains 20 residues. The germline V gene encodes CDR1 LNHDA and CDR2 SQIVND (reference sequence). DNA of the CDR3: TGTGCCAGTAGTAATAAGATGGCTCTAGGACAGGGGGCGATAGACACTGAAGCTTTCTTT. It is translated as CASSNKMALGQGAIDTEAFF.

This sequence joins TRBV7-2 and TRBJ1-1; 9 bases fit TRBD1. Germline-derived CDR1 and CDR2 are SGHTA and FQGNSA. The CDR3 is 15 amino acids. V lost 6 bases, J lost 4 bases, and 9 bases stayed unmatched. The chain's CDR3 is CASRRAGQGRTEAFF. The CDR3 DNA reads TGTGCCAGCAGGCGTGCGGGACAGGGACGCACTGAAGCTTTCTTT.